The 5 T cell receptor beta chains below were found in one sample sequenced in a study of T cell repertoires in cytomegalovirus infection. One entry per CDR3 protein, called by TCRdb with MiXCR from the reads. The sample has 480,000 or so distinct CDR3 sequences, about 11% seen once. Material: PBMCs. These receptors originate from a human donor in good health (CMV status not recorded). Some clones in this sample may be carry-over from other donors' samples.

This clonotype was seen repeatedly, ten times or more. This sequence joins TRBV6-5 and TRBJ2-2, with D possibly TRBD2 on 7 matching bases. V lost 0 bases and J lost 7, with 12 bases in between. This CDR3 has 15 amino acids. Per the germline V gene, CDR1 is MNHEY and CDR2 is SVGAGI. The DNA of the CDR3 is TGTGCCAGCAGTTACTCGGGGGGGCTGGGCGGGGAGCTGTTTTTT. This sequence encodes CASSYSGGLGGELFF.

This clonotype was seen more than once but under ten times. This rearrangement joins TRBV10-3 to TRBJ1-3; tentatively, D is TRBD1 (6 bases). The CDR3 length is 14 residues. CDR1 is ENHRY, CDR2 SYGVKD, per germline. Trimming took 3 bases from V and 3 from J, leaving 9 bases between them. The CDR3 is CAISDRGGGNTIYF. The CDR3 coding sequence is TGTGCCATCAGTGACAGGGGCGGTGGAAACACCATATATTTT.

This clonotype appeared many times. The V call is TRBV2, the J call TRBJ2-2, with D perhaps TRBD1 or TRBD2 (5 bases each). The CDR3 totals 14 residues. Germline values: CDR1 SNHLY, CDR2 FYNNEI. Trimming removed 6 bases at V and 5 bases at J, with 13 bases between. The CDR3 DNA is TGTGCCAGCAGCACCGGGACCCTGACCGGGGAGCTGTTTTTT. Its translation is CASSTGTLTGELFF. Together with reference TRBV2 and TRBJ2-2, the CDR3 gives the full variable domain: EPEVTQTPSHQVTQMGQEVILRCVPISNHLYFYWYRQILGQKVEFLVSFYNNEISEKSEIFDDQFSVERPDGSNFTLKIRSTKLEDSAMYFCASSTGTLTGELFFGEGSRLTVL.

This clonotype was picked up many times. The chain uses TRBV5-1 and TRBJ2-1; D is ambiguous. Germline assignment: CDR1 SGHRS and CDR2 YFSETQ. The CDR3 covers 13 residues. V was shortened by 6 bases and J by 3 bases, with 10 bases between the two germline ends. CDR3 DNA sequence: TGCGCCAGCAAGCTGCAGAACTACAATGAGCAGTTCTTC. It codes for CASKLQNYNEQFF.

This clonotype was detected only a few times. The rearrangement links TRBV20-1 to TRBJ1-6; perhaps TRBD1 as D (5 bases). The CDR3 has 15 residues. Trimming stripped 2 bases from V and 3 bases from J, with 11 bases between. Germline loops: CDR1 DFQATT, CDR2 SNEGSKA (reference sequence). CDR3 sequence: CSARSSGNYNSPLHF. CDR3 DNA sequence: TGCAGTGCTAGATCATCAGGGAACTATAATTCACCCCTCCACTTT.